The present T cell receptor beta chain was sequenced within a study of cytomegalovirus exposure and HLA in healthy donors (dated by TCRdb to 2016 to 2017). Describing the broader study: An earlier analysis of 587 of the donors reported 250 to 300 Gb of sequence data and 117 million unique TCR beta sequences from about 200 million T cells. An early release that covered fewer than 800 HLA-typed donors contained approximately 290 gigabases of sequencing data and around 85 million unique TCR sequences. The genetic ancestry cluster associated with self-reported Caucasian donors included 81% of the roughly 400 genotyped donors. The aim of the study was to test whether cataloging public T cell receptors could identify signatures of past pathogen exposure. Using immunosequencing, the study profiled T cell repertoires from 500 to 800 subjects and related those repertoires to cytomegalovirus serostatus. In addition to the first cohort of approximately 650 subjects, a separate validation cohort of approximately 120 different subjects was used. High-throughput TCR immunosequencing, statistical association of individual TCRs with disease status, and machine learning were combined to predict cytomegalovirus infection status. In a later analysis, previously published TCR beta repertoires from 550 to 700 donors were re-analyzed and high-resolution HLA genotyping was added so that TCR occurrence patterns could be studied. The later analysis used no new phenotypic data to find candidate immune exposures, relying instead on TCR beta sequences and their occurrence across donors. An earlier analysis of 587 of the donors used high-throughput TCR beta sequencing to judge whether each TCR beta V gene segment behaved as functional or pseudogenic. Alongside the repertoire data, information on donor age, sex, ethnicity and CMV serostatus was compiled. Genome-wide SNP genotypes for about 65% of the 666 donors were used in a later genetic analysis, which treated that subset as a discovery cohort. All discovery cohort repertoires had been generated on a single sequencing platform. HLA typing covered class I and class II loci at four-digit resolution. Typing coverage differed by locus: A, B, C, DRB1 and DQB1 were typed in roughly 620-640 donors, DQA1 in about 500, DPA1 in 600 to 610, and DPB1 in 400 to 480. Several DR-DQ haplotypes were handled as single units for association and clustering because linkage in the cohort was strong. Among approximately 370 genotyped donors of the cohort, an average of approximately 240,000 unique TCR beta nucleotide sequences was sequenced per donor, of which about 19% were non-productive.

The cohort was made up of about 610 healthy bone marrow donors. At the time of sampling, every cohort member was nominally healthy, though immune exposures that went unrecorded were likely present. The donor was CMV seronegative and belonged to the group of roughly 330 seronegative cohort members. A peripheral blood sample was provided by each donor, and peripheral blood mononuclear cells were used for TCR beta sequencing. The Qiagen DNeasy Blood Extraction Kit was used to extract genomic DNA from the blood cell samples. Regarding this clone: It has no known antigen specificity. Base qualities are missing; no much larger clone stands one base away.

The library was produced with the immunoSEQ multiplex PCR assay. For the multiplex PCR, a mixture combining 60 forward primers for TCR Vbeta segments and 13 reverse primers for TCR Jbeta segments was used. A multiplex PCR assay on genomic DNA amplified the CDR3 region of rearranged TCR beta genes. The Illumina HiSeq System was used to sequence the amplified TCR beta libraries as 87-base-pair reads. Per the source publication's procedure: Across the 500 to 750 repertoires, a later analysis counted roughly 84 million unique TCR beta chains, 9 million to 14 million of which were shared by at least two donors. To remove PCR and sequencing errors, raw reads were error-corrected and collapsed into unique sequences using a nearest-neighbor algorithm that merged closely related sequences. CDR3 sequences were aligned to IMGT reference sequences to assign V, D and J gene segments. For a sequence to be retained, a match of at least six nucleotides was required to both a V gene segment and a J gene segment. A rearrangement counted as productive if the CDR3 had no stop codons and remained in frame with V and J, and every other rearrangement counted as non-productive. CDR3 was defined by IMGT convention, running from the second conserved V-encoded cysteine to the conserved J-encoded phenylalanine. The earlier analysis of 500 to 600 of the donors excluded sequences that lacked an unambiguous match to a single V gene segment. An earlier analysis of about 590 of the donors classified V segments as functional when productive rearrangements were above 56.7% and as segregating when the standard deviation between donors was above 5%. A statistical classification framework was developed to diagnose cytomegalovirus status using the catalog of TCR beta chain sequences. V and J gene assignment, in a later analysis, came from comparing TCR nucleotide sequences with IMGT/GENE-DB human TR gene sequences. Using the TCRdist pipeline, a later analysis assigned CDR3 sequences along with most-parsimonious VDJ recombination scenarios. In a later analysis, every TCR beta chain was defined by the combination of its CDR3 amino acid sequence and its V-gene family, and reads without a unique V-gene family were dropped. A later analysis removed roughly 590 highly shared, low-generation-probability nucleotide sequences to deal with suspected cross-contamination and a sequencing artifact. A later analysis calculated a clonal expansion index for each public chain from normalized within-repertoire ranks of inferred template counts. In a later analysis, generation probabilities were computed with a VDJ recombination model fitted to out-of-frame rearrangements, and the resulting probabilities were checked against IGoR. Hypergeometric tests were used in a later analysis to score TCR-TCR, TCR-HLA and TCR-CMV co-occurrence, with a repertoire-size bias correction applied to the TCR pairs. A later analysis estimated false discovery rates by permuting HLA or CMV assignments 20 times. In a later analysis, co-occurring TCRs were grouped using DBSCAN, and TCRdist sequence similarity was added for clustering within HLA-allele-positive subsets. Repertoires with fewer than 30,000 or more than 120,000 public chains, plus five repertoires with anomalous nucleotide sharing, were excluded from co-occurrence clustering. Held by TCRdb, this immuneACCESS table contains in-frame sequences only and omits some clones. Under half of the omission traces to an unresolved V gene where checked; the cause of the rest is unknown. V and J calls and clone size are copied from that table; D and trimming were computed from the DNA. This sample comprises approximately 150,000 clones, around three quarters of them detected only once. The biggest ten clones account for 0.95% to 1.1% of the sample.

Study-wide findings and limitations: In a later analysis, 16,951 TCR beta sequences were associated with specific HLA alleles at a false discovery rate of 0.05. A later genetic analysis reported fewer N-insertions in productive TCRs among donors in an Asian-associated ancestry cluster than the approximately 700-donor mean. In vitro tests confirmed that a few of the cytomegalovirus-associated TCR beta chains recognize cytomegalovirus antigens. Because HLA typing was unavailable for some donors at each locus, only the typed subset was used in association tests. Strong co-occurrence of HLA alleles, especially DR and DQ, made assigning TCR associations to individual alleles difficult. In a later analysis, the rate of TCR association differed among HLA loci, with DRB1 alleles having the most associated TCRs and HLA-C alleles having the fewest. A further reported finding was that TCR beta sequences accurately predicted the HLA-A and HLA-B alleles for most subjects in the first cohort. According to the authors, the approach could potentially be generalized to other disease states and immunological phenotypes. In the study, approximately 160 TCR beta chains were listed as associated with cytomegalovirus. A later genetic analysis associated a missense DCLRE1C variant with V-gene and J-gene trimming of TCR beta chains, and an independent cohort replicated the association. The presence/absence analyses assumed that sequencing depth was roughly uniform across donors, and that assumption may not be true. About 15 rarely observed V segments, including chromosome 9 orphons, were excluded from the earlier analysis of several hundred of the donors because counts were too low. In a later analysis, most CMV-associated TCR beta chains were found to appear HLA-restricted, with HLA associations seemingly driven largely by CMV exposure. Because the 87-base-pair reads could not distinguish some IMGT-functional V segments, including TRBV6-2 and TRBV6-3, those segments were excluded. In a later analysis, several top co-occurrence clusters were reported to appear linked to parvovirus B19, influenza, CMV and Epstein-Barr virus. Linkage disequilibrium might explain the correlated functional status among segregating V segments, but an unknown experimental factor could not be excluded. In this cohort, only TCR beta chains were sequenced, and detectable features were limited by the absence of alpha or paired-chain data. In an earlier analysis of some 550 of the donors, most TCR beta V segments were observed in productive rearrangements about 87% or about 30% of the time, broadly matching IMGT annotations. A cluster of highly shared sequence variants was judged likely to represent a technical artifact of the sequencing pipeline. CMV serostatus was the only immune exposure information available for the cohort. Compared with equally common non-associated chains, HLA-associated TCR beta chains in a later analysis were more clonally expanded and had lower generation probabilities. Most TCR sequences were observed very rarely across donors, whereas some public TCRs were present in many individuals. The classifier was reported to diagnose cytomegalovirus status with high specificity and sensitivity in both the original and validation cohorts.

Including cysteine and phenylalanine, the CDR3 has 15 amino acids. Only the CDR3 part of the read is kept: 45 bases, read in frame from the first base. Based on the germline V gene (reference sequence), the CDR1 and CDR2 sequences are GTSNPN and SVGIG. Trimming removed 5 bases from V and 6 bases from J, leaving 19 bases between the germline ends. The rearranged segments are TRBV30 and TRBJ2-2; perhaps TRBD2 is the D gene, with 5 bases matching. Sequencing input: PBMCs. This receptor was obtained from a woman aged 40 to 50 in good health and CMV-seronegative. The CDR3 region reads CAWGIRGRLSGELFF. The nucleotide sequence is TGTGCCTGGGGAATTCGGGGTCGACTGTCCGGGGAGCTGTTTTTT.